These 15 T cell receptor beta chains share one sample of origin, sequenced in a study of molecular identifiers for immune sequencing clone quantification. MiXCR was run by TCRdb on the PCR reads, yielding one entry per CDR3 protein. The sample contains some 320,000 distinct CDR3 sequences, roughly a fifth of which appear only once. Specimen: naive CD8+ T cells from blood, with Jurkat cell RNA spiked in. Subset reported: FACS-sorted CD8+CD4-CCR7+CD45RA+ naive T cells. These receptors came from a human donor in good health. Some libraries in this study had Jurkat cell RNA spiked in.

The chain carries TRBV27 and TRBJ2-1, with TRBD2 as a possible D gene (5 bases). The V gene's germline CDR1 is MNHEY and CDR2 SMNVEV (reference sequence). Trimming removed 3 bases at V and 4 bases at J, with 13 bases between. The CDR3 length is 15 residues. The CDR3 DNA reads as TGTGCCAGCAGTTTCGTCAGCGGCGCATACAATGAGCAGTTCTTC. Its protein is CASSFVSGAYNEQFF.

This clonotype was counted at least ten times. The chain employs TRBV20-1 and TRBJ1-2; no reliable D call. The germline V gene has CDR1 DFQATT and CDR2 SNEGSKA (reference sequence). The V gene lost 0 bases and the J gene lost 0 bases, with 11 bases spanning the gap. The CDR3 sequence is 15 residues long. CDR3 region: CSARDPRLANYGYTF. CDR3 coding DNA: TGCAGTGCTAGAGATCCGAGGTTAGCTAACTATGGCTACACCTTC.

This clonotype was seen many times. CDR3 nucleotide sequence: TGTGCCAGCAGCCAAGTCGGAAGGAACACCGGGGAGCTGTTTTTT. Protein: CASSQVGRNTGELFF. The chain is built from TRBV4-2 and TRBJ2-2; D not resolved. Germline V lookup: CDR1 LGHNA, CDR2 YNFKEQ. Trimming took off 1 base at V and 1 base at J, with 7 bases between the two ends. This CDR3 has 15 amino acids.

About this clonotype itself: Just one base apart from a much larger clone, this may be a read error. V and J are TRBV27 and TRBJ1-4; D is unresolved. Germline V gene data show CDR1 as MNHEY and CDR2 as SMNVEV (reference sequence). The CDR3 covers 13 residues. The DNA of the CDR3 is TGTGCCGGCAGTTTTGTCAGCCATGAAAAACTGTTTTTT. This sequence encodes CAGSFVSHEKLFF. Variable domain in full (rest from reference TRBV27 and TRBJ1-4): EAQVTQNPRYLITVTGKKLTVTCSQNMNHEYMSWYRQDPGLGLRQIYYSMNVEVTDKGDVPEGYKVSRKEKRNFPLILESPSPNQTSLYFCAGSFVSHEKLFFGSGTQLSVL.

This clonotype was detected many times. The gene calls are TRBV5-4 and TRBJ2-3; the match to TRBD1 covers 9 bases. Germline values: CDR1 SGHNT, CDR2 YYREEE (reference sequence). CDR3 length: 14 amino acids. V shed 4 bases, J shed 5 bases, and the junction held 5 bases outside the gene matches. The DNA of the CDR3 is TGTGCCAGCAGCGAAGGACAGGGGATAGATACGCAGTATTTT. Protein: CASSEGQGIDTQYF.

As regards this clonotype: It may be a read error: a sequence one base away is much more abundant. Likely a read error: the CDR3 ends without its conserved phenylalanine or tryptophan. The chain employs TRBV5-1 and TRBJ1-1, with a weak D call TRBD1 (5 bases). The CDR3 length is 13 residues. CDR1 SGHRS and CDR2 YFSETQ come from the germline V gene. The V end was cut by 6 bases, the J end by 4 bases, with 13 bases between. CDR3 coding DNA: TGCGCCAGCATTGACAGTTCTAGCACTGAAGCTTTCTGT. This sequence encodes CASIDSSSTEAFC.

Only a few counts were recorded for this clonotype. The rearrangement links TRBV30 to TRBJ2-1; D call uncertain. The CDR3 loop spans 15 amino acids. Germline CDR1 and CDR2: GTSNPN and SVGIG (reference sequence). V dropped 1 base and J dropped 0 bases, with 10 bases sitting between them. CDR3 protein: CAWSESAISYNEQFF. The CDR3 DNA follows: TGTGCCTGGAGTGAGTCAGCCATCTCCTACAATGAGCAGTTCTTC. The entire variable domain, with the rest obtained from reference TRBV30 and TRBJ2-1, is as follows: SQTIHQWPATLVQPVGSPLSLECTVEGTSNPNLYWYRQAAGRGLQLLFYSVGIGQISSEVPQNLSASRPQDRQFILSSKKLLLSDSGFYLCAWSESAISYNEQFFGPGTRLTVL.

Details on this clonotype: A much larger clone lies one base from this, so it may be a read error. This chain uses TRBV27 with TRBJ1-1; D is unclear. CDR1 and CDR2 from the germline V gene are MNHEY and SMNVEV (reference sequence). V was shortened by 5 bases and J by 11 bases, with 12 bases between the two germline ends. The CDR3 consists of 11 residues. The CDR3 DNA reads as TGTGCCAGCAGTGCGGCAGGAGTGGCTTTCTTT. Protein product: CASSAAGVAFF.

This clonotype has at least ten counts. The chain combines TRBV2 with TRBJ2-3, with TRBD1 identical over 7 bases. CDR3 size: 20 residues. Per the germline V gene, CDR1 is SNHLY and CDR2 is FYNNEI. V shed 8 bases, J shed 0 bases, and the junction held 23 bases outside the gene matches. In nucleotides, the CDR3 is TGTGCCAGCTCCACTGACCGGGACAGTCAGTCTCCTACTAGCACAGATACGCAGTATTTT. Residues: CASSTDRDSQSPTSTDTQYF.

Many counts were recorded for this clonotype. The chain is built from TRBV7-2 and TRBJ1-2; D not resolved. Germline loops: CDR1 SGHTA, CDR2 FQGNSA. The V end lost 1 base, the J end lost 5 bases, and 8 bases lay between the germline ends. This CDR3 has 13 residues. The CDR3 region has the DNA TGTGCCAGCAGCTTAGGTCGGTGGTATGGCTACACCTTC. Amino acid sequence: CASSLGRWYGYTF.

Only a few counts were recorded for this clonotype. V gene TRBV6-1 combines with J gene TRBJ1-5, with 7 bases fitting TRBD1. V shed 2 bases and J 7 bases; nucleotides not matched to a gene: 14. Germline loops: CDR1 MNHNS, CDR2 SASEGT. This CDR3 is 17 amino acids long. This chain's CDR3 is CASSEMEATGVDQPQHF. The CDR3 DNA sequence: TGTGCCAGCAGTGAAATGGAGGCTACAGGGGTGGACCAGCCCCAGCATTTT.

This clonotype came up many times. This sequence joins TRBV20-1 and TRBJ2-1; 11 nucleotides agree with TRBD2. The CDR3 covers 13 residues. Germline V gene sequence: CDR1 DFQATT, CDR2 SNEGSKA (reference sequence). DNA for the CDR3: TGCAGGCTAGCGGGAGGCCCGTACAATGAGCAGTTCTTC. Amino acid sequence: CRLAGGPYNEQFF.

This chain connects TRBV7-3 to TRBJ2-1; TRBD2 is a possible D gene (5 bases). The CDR3 is made up of 16 amino acids. CDR1 is SGHTA, CDR2 FQGTGA, per germline. The V end was cut by 2 bases, the J end by 5 bases, with 16 bases between. The CDR3: CASSLGLGMADNEQFF. CDR3 DNA: TGTGCCAGCAGCTTAGGACTCGGGATGGCTGACAATGAGCAGTTCTTC.

This clonotype showed up many times. The CDR3 loop is CASRPILAGESTDTQYF. DNA for the CDR3: TGTGCCAGCAGACCAATACTAGCGGGAGAATCCACAGATACGCAGTATTTT. The chain employs TRBV12-3 or TRBV12-4 and TRBJ2-3; 11 bases map to TRBD2. With V trimmed by 6 bases and J by 2 bases, 10 bases remained unmatched. The CDR3 sequence is 17 residues long.

This chain joins TRBV11-2 and TRBJ2-7; D unresolved. This CDR3 comprises 11 residues. V was cut by 5 bases and J by 6 bases, with 8 bases left in between. Germline CDR1 SGHAT, CDR2 FQNNGV. The CDR3 sequence: CASSPSPEQYF. The CDR3 DNA reads as TGTGCCAGCAGCCCCAGCCCCGAGCAGTACTTC.